These T cell receptor beta chains were read from a single sample in a study of low-dose radiotherapy and immunotherapy resistance in tumors. TCRdb passed the reads through MiXCR, listing each CDR3 protein once. The data contain 39,000 or so distinct CDR3 sequences, around 21% of them singletons. Sequenced material: PBMCs, taken after low-dose radiotherapy plus immunotherapy. These receptors originate from a female donor with ovarian cancer. The CDR3 runs from the conserved cysteine through the conserved F or W. The order of the fields is J gene, CDR3 length, D gene, V gene, clone size, CDR3 DNA, CDR3 protein. D genes are given only for firm matches. The size field is filled for only some rows; it gives once, few, many or a size class.

TRBJ2-7 13 . TRBV5-1 many TGCGCCAGCAGCAGGGACTTGGGATACGAGCAGTACTTC CASSRDLGYEQYF
TRBJ2-2 13 . TRBV2 many TGTGCCAGCACCTCCCCGAACACCGGGGAGCTGTTTTTT CASTSPNTGELFF
TRBJ2-3 16 . TRBV28 many TGTGCCAGCAGTTCCCCCGGCGAGCACGGCACAGATACGCAGTATTTT CASSSPGEHGTDTQYF
TRBJ2-1 15 TRBD2 TRBV10-2 many TGCGCCAGCAGTGAGGCTAGCGGAGTTAACAATGAGCAGTTCTTC CASSEASGVNNEQFF
TRBJ1-1 15 . TRBV2 . TGTGCCAGCAGTATTGGCCCGGGACAGAACACTGAAGCTTTCTTT CASSIGPGQNTEAFF
TRBJ2-1 14 . TRBV2 many TGTGCCAGCACCGGGCCTCCTGTTCCTAATGAGCAGTTCTTC CASTGPPVPNEQFF
TRBJ2-2 16 . TRBV20-1 many TGCAGTGCGTCTCGACCGGGACCCTCCCGGGGCGGGGAGCTGTTTTTT CSASRPGPSRGGELFF
TRBJ2-7 13 . TRBV6-5 many TGTGCCAGCGGAGCAGAAGTAACCTACGAGCAGTACTTC CASGAEVTYEQYF
TRBJ1-4 16 . TRBV4-1 . TGCGCCAGCAGCCAAGATCACGGACGGCCTAATGAAAAACTGTTTTTT CASSQDHGRPNEKLFF
TRBJ2-3 12 . TRBV7-9 many TGTGCCAGCAGCGCCAGCACAGATACGCAGTATTTT CASSASTDTQYF
TRBJ1-5 15 . TRBV28 many TGTGCCAGCAGTTTTTGGGGAGATAGCAATCAGCCCCAGCATTTT CASSFWGDSNQPQHF
TRBJ1-1 11 . TRBV5-6 many TGTGCCAGCAGCTTTAGCGATGAAGCTTTCTTT CASSFSDEAFF
TRBJ2-3 15 . TRBV19 few TGTGCCAGAAGTCCCAGGCCTTATTGCACAGATACGCAGTATTTT CARSPRPYCTDTQYF
TRBJ2-7 14 TRBD1 TRBV5-1 few TGCGCCAGCAGCTCTGGGACAGACTACTACGAGCAGTACTTC CASSSGTDYYEQYF
TRBJ2-7 16 TRBD1 TRBV9 many TGTGCCAGCAGCCCGACCCGGGACAGGGACTCCTACGAGCAGTACTTC CASSPTRDRDSYEQYF
TRBJ1-1 13 . TRBV10-3 medium-sized TGTGCCATCAGTGAGTCTGGGGGAGCTGAAGCTTTCTTT CAISESGGAEAFF
TRBJ1-2 17 . TRBV7-3 many TGTGCCAGCAGCTTAGATGGAGGGTCCCTAGCTAACTATGGCTACACCTTC CASSLDGGSLANYGYTF
TRBJ2-7 14 TRBD1 TRBV20-1 many TGCAGTGCTAACCGGGACAGTAAGGCCTACGAGCAGTACTTC CSANRDSKAYEQYF
TRBJ2-7 14 . TRBV29-1 many TGCAGCGTTGTGGCAGACCCCACCTCTGGGGAGCAGTACTTC CSVVADPTSGEQYF
TRBJ2-7 16 . TRBV15 many TGTGCCACCAGCAGAGACGGCAGGGGAGCTCTCCACGAGCAGTACTTC CATSRDGRGALHEQYF
TRBJ2-5 16 TRBD2 TRBV10-3 many TGTGCCATCAAAGTGTTAGGACTAGCGGGCCAAGAGACCCAGTACTTC CAIKVLGLAGQETQYF
TRBJ2-7 14 TRBD1 TRBV7-3 many TGTGCCAGCAGCTTCGCAGGGGGTTCCTACGAGCAGTACTTC CASSFAGGSYEQYF
TRBJ2-3 13 . TRBV12-3/TRBV12-4 many TGTGCCAGCAGTTTAAGGCTGGGAGATACGCAGTATTTT CASSLRLGDTQYF
TRBJ2-5 14 . TRBV5-5 . TGTGCCAGCAGCTTGGTAGGGGGCCAAGAGACCCAGTACTTC CASSLVGGQETQYF
TRBJ2-1 12 TRBD1 TRBV11-3 many TGTGCCCGGGACAGGGGTTACAATGAGCAGTTCTTC CARDRGYNEQFF
TRBJ2-5 15 TRBD1 TRBV12-3/TRBV12-4 . TGTGCCAGCAGTTTAGCGGGACAGGGGAGAGAGACCCAGTACTTC CASSLAGQGRETQYF
TRBJ2-1 13 . TRBV29-1 many TGCAGCGTTGATACCGGGAAACGCAATGAGCAGTTCTTC CSVDTGKRNEQFF